A few counts support the clone carrying this T cell receptor beta chain. Its antigen is not known. CDR1 and CDR2 (germline): SGHRS, YFSETQ. Deletions cut 4 bases from V and 2 bases from J, with 8 bases between. This CDR3 region has 13 residues. These data come from a study of beta chain features in type 1 diabetes. Whole-study findings and limits: A PCR bias possibly favoring shorter templates would apply equally to patients and controls.

Expressed TCRB transcripts were sequenced after all isolated RNA was converted to cDNA. Generated by immunoSEQ multiplex PCR, the TCRdb table keeps only in-frame clones and is missing some. There are approximately 400,000 clones in the sample; about 16% occur only once, and around 0.02% lies in the top ten. The sequenced sample was naive CD4+ T cells from blood. The rearrangement uses TRBV5-1 and TRBJ2-3; D unresolved. The source of this sequence is a woman between 18 and 30 years old in good health. The DNA for the CDR3 is TGCGCCAGCAGCGACGGGTCCACAGATACGCAGTATTTT. Translating it yields CASSDGSTDTQYF.